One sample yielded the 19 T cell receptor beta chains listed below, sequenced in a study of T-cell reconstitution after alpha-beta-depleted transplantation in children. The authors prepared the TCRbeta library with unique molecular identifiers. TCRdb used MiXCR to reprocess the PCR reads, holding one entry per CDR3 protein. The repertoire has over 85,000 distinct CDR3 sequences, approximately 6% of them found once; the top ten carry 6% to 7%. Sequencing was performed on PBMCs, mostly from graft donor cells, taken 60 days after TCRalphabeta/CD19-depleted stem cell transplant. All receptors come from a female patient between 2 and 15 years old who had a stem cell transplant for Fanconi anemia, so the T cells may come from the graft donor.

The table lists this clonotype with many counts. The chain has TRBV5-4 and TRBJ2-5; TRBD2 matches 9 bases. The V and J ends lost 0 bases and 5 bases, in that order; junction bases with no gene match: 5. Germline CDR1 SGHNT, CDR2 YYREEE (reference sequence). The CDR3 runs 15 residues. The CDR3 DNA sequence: TGTGCCAGCAGCTTGGGGCTAGCGGGGATGGAGACCCAGTACTTC. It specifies CASSLGLAGMETQYF.

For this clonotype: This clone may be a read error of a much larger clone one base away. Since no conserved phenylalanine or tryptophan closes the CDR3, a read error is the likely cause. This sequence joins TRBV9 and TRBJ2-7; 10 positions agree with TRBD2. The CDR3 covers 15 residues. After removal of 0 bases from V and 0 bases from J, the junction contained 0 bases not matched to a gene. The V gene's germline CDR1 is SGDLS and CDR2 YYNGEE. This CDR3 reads CASSVGTSGSYEQYY. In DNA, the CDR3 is TGTGCCAGCAGCGTAGGGACTAGCGGCTCCTACGAGCAGTACTAC.

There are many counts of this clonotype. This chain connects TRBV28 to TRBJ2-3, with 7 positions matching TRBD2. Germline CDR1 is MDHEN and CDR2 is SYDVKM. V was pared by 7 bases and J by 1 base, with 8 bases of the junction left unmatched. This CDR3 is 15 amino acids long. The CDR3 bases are TGTGCCAGCAATCCGCCTAGCGGACGCACAGATACGCAGTATTTT. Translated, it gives CASNPPSGRTDTQYF. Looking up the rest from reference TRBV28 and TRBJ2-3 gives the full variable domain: DVKVTQSSRYLVKRTGEKVFLECVQDMDHENMFWYRQDPGLGLRLIYFSYDVKMKEKGDIPEGYSVSREKKERFSLILESASTNQTSMYLCASNPPSGRTDTQYFGPGTRLTVL.

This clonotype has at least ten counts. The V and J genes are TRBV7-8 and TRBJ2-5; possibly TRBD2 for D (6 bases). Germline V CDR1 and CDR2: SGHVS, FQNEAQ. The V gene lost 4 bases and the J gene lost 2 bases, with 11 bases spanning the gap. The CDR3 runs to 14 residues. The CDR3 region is CASSWGAGQETQYF. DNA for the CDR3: TGTGCCAGCAGCTGGGGTGCGGGGCAAGAGACCCAGTACTTC.

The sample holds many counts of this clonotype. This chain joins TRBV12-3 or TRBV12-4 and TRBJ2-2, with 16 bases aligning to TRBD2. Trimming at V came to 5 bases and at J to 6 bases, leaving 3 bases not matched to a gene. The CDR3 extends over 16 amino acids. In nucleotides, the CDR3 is TGTGCCAGCAGTCCGGGACTAGCGGGGGGGCCCGGGGAGCTGTTTTTT. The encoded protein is CASSPGLAGGPGELFF.

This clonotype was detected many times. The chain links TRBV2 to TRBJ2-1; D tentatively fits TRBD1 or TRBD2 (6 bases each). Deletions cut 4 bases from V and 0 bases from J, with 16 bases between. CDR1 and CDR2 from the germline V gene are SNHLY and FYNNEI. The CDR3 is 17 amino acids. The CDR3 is CASSGRGVANSYNEQFF. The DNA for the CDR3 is TGTGCCAGCAGTGGAAGGGGGGTGGCGAACTCCTACAATGAGCAGTTCTTC.

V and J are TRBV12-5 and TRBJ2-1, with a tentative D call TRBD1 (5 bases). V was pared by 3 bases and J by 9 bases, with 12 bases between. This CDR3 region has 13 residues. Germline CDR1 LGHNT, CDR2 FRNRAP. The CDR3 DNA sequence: TGTGCTAGTGGTTTTTTAGGGGTCGGTGAGCAGTTCTTC. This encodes CASGFLGVGEQFF.

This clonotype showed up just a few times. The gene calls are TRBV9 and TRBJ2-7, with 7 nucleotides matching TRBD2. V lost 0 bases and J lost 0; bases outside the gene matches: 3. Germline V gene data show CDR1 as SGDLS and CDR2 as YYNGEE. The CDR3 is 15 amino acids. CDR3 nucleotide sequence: TGTGCCAGCAGCGTAGGGTTAGCGGGCTCCTACGAGCAGTACTTC. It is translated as CASSVGLAGSYEQYF.

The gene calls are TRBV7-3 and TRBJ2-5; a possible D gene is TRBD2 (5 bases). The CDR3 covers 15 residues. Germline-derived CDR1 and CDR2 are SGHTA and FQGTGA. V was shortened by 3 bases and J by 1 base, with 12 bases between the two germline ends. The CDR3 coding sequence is TGTGCCAGCAGCTTCGGCGGGTACAGCCAAGAGACCCAGTACTTC. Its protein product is CASSFGGYSQETQYF.

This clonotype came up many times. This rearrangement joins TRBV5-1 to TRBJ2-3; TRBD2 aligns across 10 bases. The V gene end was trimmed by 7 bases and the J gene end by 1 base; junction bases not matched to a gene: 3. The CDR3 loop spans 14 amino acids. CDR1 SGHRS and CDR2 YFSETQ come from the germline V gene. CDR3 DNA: TGCGCCAGCTGGAGCGGGGGGGGCACAGATACGCAGTATTTT. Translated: CASWSGGGTDTQYF. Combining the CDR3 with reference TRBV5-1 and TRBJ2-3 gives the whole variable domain KAGVTQTPRYLIKTRGQQVTLSCSPISGHRSVSWYQQTPGQGLQFLFEYFSETQRNKGNFPGRFSGRQFSNSRSEMNVSTLELGDSALYLCASWSGGGTDTQYFGPGTRLTVL.

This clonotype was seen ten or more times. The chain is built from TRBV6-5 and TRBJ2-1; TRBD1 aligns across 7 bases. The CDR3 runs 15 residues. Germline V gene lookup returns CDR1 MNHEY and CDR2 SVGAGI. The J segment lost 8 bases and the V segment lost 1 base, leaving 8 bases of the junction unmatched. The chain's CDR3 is CASSYYTTGVDEQFF. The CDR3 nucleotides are TGTGCCAGCAGTTACTATACCACAGGGGTCGATGAGCAGTTCTTC.

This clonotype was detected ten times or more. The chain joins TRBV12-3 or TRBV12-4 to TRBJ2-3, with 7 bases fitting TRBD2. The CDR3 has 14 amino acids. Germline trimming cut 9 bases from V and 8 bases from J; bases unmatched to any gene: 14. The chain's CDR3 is CASGGRAPHRTQYF. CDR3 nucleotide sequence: TGTGCCAGTGGAGGGAGGGCCCCCCATCGTACGCAGTATTTT.

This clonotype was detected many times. Here the CDR3 DNA reads TGTGCCAGCAGTTGGGCCGGGACAGCTTATCCTGCCTACGAGCAGTACTTC. Translating gives CASSWAGTAYPAYEQYF. The gene calls are TRBV27 and TRBJ2-7; 7 nucleotides match TRBD1. Germline CDR1 and CDR2: MNHEY and SMNVEV (reference sequence). Trimming took 4 bases from V and 2 from J; bases not matched to a gene: 14. This CDR3 has 17 residues.

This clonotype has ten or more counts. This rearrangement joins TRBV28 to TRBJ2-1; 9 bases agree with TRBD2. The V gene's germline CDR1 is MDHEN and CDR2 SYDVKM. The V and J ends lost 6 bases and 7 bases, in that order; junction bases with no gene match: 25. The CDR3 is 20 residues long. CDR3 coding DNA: TGTGCCAGCAGGTTGGGGACCCGGGCCCTTAGCGGGAGTCGATTAAATGAGCAGTTCTTC. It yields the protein CASRLGTRALSGSRLNEQFF.

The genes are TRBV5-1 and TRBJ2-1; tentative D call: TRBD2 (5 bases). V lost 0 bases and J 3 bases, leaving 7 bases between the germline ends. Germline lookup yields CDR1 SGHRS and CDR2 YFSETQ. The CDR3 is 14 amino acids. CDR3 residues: CASSLDGVYNEQFF. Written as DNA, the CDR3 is TGCGCCAGCAGCTTGGACGGGGTCTACAATGAGCAGTTCTTC.

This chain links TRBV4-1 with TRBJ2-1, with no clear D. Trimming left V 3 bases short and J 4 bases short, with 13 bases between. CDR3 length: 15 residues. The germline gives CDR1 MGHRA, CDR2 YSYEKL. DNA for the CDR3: TGCGCCAGCAGCCATGAAGCCTGGGCTTACAATGAGCAGTTCTTC. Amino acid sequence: CASSHEAWAYNEQFF.

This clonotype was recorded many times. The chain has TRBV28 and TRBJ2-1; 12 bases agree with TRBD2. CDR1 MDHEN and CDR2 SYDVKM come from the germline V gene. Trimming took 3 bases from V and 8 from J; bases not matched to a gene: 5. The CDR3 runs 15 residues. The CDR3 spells CASSLTSGSLYEQFF. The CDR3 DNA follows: TGTGCCAGCAGTTTGACTAGCGGGAGCTTATATGAGCAGTTCTTC. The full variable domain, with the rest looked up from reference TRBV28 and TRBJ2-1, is DVKVTQSSRYLVKRTGEKVFLECVQDMDHENMFWYRQDPGLGLRLIYFSYDVKMKEKGDIPEGYSVSREKKERFSLILESASTNQTSMYLCASSLTSGSLYEQFFGPGTRLTVL.

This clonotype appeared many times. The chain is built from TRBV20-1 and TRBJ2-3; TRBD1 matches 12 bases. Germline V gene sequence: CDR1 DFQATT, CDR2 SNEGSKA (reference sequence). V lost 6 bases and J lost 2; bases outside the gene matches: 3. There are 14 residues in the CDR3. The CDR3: CSAEGQGATDTQYF. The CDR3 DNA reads TGCAGTGCCGAGGGACAGGGGGCCACAGATACGCAGTATTTT.

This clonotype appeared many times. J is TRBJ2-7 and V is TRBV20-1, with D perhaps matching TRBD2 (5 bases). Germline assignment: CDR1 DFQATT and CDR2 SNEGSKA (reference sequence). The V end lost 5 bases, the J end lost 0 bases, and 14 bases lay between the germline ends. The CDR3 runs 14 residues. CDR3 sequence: CSAPQRGSSYEQYF. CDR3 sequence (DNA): TGCAGTGCTCCGCAGCGAGGGAGCTCCTACGAGCAGTACTTC.